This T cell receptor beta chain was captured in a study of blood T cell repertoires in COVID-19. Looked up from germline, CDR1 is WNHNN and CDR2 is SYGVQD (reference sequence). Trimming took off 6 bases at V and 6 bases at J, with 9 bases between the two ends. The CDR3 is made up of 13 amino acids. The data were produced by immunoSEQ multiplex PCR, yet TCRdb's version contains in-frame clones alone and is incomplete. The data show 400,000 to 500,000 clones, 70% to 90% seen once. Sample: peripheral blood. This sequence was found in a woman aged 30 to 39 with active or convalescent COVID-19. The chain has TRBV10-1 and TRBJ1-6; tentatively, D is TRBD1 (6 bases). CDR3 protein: CASRAGANSPLHF. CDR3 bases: TGCGCCAGCAGGGCAGGGGCTAATTCACCCCTCCACTTT.